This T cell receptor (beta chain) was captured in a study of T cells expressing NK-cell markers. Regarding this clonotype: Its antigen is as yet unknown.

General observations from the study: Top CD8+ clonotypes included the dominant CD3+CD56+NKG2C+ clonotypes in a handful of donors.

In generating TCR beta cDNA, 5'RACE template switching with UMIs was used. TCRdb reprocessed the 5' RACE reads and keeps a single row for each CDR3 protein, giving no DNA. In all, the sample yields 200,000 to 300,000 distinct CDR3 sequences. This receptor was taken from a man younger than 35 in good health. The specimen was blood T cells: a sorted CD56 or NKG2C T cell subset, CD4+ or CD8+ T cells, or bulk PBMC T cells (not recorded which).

CDR3 loop: CASSLQQTDEQFF. The chain combines TRBV18 with TRBJ2-1. The CDR3 has 13 amino acids. Germline V lookup: CDR1 KGHSH, CDR2 LQKENI.